These 26 T cell receptor beta chains were sequenced from one sample in a study of T cells in Graves' hyperthyroidism and ophthalmopathy. Amplification of TCR beta CDR3 regions was performed using RNA transcripts as template. First-round RT-PCR targeting the TCR CDR3 was performed with the HTBI primer set. One entry per CDR3 protein, called by TCRdb with MiXCR from the multiplex PCR reads. Of some 350,000 distinct CDR3 sequences listed, roughly an eighth are singletons. Sequencing input: blood. All receptors come from a woman in her thirties or forties with Graves' ophthalmopathy.

This clonotype was detected many times. The V and J genes are TRBV29-1 and TRBJ2-7; 8 nucleotides align to TRBD1. CDR1 and CDR2 (germline): SQVTM, ANQGSEA. CDR3 length equals 12 residues. Trimming cost V 1 base and J 4 bases; bases outside gene matches: 0. The DNA of the CDR3 is TGCAGCGTTGAAGGACAGGGGTACGAGCAGTACTTC. Amino acids: CSVEGQGYEQYF.

The sample holds many counts of this clonotype. The CDR3 DNA sequence: TGTGCCAGCAGTTTCGAAGAAGGGGCAATCAATCAGCCCCAGCATTTT. Translation: CASSFEEGAINQPQHF. The chain couples TRBV28 to TRBJ1-5, with a possible D match to TRBD1 (5 bases). V was clipped by 3 bases and J by 3 bases, with 15 bases between them. The germline V gene encodes CDR1 MDHEN and CDR2 SYDVKM. The CDR3 is 16 residues long.

This clonotype occurred a few times. This chain uses TRBV29-1 with TRBJ1-2; D ambiguous. The germline V gene has CDR1 SQVTM and CDR2 ANQGSEA. With 3 bases removed from V and 5 bases from J, the gap between germline ends came to 19 bases. The CDR3 runs to 15 residues. As DNA, the CDR3 is TGCAGCGTTGATATGAACCCCCAATCCCAATATGGCTACACCTTC. It specifies CSVDMNPQSQYGYTF. The full variable domain, with the rest looked up from reference TRBV29-1 and TRBJ1-2, is SAVISQKPSRDICQRGTSLTIQCQVDSQVTMMFWYRQQPGQSLTLIATANQGSEATYESGFVIDKFPISRPNLTFSTLTVSNMSPEDSSIYLCSVDMNPQSQYGYTFGSGTRLTVV.

This clonotype occurred a few times. The V gene is TRBV7-9, the J gene TRBJ2-1; D perhaps matches TRBD2 (6 bases). CDR1 is SEHNR, CDR2 FQNEAQ, per germline (reference sequence). The V end was cut by 5 bases, the J end by 15 bases, with 20 bases between. The CDR3 contains 13 residues. The CDR3 reads CASSRAGAGTVFF. The DNA of the CDR3 is TGTGCCAGCAGCCGCGCCGGTGCGGGGACCGTGTTCTTC.

The CDR3 coding sequence is TGCAGCGCTTCCGGGCTAGCGGGGGCTGGGGCAGATACGCAGTATTTT. Protein product: CSASGLAGAGADTQYF. V usage is TRBV29-1 and J usage is TRBJ2-3; 10 bases align to TRBD2. This CDR3 contains 16 residues. Germline CDR1 reads SQVTM; CDR2 reads ANQGSEA. V gave up 7 bases and J gave up 4 bases; unmatched junction bases: 14.

This clonotype was picked up a small number of times. This chain connects TRBV29-1 to TRBJ1-2, with D unresolved. Germline CDR1 reads SQVTM; CDR2 reads ANQGSEA. This CDR3 contains 13 residues. Trimming took off 6 bases at V and 8 bases at J, with 19 bases between the two ends. This chain's CDR3 is CSVERALVVGYTF. CDR3 sequence (DNA): TGCAGCGTCGAGCGGGCACTCGTAGTGGGCTACACCTTC. Complete variable domain (other parts from reference TRBV29-1 and TRBJ1-2): SAVISQKPSRDICQRGTSLTIQCQVDSQVTMMFWYRQQPGQSLTLIATANQGSEATYESGFVIDKFPISRPNLTFSTLTVSNMSPEDSSIYLCSVERALVVGYTFGSGTRLTVV.

This clonotype was seen ten or more times. This chain connects TRBV12-3 or TRBV12-4 to TRBJ2-1; the D is unclear. The CDR3 consists of 12 residues. V dropped 2 bases and J dropped 8 bases, with 7 bases sitting between them. Here the CDR3 reads CASSLFPDEQFF. CDR3 nucleotide sequence: TGTGCCAGCAGTTTATTCCCCGATGAGCAGTTCTTC.

This clonotype was detected many times. The chain couples TRBV5-1 to TRBJ1-1; possible D gene TRBD1, 5 bases. Germline loops: CDR1 SGHRS, CDR2 YFSETQ. With 0 bases removed from V and 5 bases from J, the gap between germline ends came to 14 bases. The CDR3 has 15 amino acids. The CDR3 nucleotides read TGCGCCAGCAGCTTGGAAGGGCTTGGGGGAACTGAAGCTTTCTTT. This encodes CASSLEGLGGTEAFF. The variable domain in full, completed from reference TRBV5-1 and TRBJ1-1, reads KAGVTQTPRYLIKTRGQQVTLSCSPISGHRSVSWYQQTPGQGLQFLFEYFSETQRNKGNFPGRFSGRQFSNSRSEMNVSTLELGDSALYLCASSLEGLGGTEAFFGQGTRLTVV.

This clonotype appeared many times. CDR3 loop: CASSGENLNNEQFF. Written as DNA, the CDR3 is TGTGCCAGCAGTGGGGAGAACCTAAACAATGAGCAGTTCTTC. The genes are TRBV28 and TRBJ2-1; perhaps TRBD2 as D (5 bases). This CDR3 is 14 amino acids long. Germline CDR1 reads MDHEN; CDR2 reads SYDVKM. Trimming left V 5 bases short and J 5 bases short, with 13 bases between.

A few counts support this clonotype. The chain is built from TRBV5-4 and TRBJ2-1, with 14 bases aligning to TRBD2. Trimming removed 3 bases from V and 7 bases from J; junction bases left unmatched: 6. CDR1 and CDR2 from the germline V gene are SGHNT and YYREEE (reference sequence). The CDR3 contains 16 residues. CDR3 nucleotides: TGTGCCAGCAGCTCGGGACTAGCGGGAGTCGTGAATGAGCAGTTCTTC. Translation: CASSSGLAGVVNEQFF.

The V gene is TRBV14, the J gene TRBJ2-7, with D perhaps being TRBD1 or TRBD2 (5 bases each). The CDR3 loop spans 15 amino acids. The germline V gene encodes CDR1 SGHDN and CDR2 FVKESK. V dropped 1 base and J dropped 6 bases, with 16 bases sitting between them. The CDR3 here is CASSQVAGLGPEQYF. The CDR3 coding sequence is TGTGCCAGCAGCCAAGTGGCGGGTTTGGGACCCGAGCAGTACTTC.

This clonotype came up many times. V usage is TRBV12-3 or TRBV12-4 and J usage is TRBJ1-6; D remains ambiguous. The CDR3 length is 14 residues. Trimming pared 6 bases from V and 5 bases from J, leaving 11 bases between. CDR3 sequence: CASSLGSDNSPLHF. DNA for the CDR3: TGTGCCAGCAGCCTCGGGTCTGATAATTCACCCCTCCACTTT.

This clonotype was counted a few times. Being one base from a much bigger clone, this may be a read error. This chain joins TRBV6-9 and TRBJ1-1; D is possibly TRBD1 (6 bases). Germline V gives CDR1 MNHGY, CDR2 SVAAGI. The V gene lost 3 bases and the J gene lost 11 bases, with 25 bases spanning the gap. The length of the CDR3 is 16 residues. The CDR3 reads CASSYGGQLGAQGAFF. The CDR3 DNA is TGTGCCAGCAGTTACGGGGGCCAGTTGGGCGCCCAGGGTGCTTTCTTT.

This clonotype was picked up many times. The chain employs TRBV11-2 and TRBJ2-1, with 8 nucleotides matching TRBD2. The germline CDR1 and CDR2 sequences are SGHAT and FQNNGV. The CDR3 consists of 13 residues. V gave up 10 bases and J gave up 7 bases; unmatched junction bases: 9. The CDR3 bases are TGTGCCACCGGGACGGGAGGGCGAAATGAGCAGTTCTTC. It translates to CATGTGGRNEQFF. Based on the CDR3 plus reference TRBV11-2 and TRBJ2-1, the full variable domain is EAGVAQSPRYKIIEKRQSVAFWCNPISGHATLYWYQQILGQGPKLLIQFQNNGVVDDSQLPKDRFSAERLKGVDSTLKIQPAKLEDSAVYLCATGTGGRNEQFFGPGTRLTVL.

The rearrangement uses TRBV6-1 and TRBJ1-1, with 8 bases lining up with TRBD1. Germline V gives CDR1 MNHNS, CDR2 SASEGT. The CDR3 totals 15 residues. The ends lost 6 bases at V and 2 bases at J; junction bases unmatched: 8. The chain's CDR3 is CASSKQGGSNTEAFF. In DNA form, the CDR3 reads TGTGCCAGCAGCAAACAGGGGGGAAGTAACACTGAAGCTTTCTTT.

This clonotype was counted a few times. V is TRBV13 and J is TRBJ1-1; D not resolved. This CDR3 is built from 17 residues. Germline CDR1 and CDR2: PRHDT and FYEKMQ (reference sequence). The V and J ends lost 0 bases and 2 bases respectively, with 16 bases between them. DNA for the CDR3: TGTGCCAGCAGCTTAGGCCTCGCGGACGGTCCCAACACTGAAGCTTTCTTT. It translates to CASSLGLADGPNTEAFF.

This clonotype was seen many times. This chain uses TRBV25-1 with TRBJ1-6; unclear D gene. The CDR3 loop spans 13 amino acids. Germline V CDR1 and CDR2: MGHDK, SYGVNS. V gave up 6 bases and J gave up 5 bases, with 8 bases separating them. CDR3: CASRGINNSPLHF. The CDR3 region has the DNA TGTGCCAGCAGGGGGATTAATAATTCACCCCTCCACTTT.

This clonotype was found many times. This rearrangement joins TRBV12-3 or TRBV12-4 to TRBJ1-1; D not resolved. V was clipped by 3 bases and J by 1 base, with 6 bases between them. The CDR3 extends over 13 amino acids. The CDR3 region has the DNA TGTGCCAGCAGTTTGAAGACGAACACTGAAGCTTTCTTT. It specifies CASSLKTNTEAFF.

Ten or more counts support this clonotype. The V call is TRBV18, the J call TRBJ1-1; a weak D match, TRBD1 (6 bases). Trimming removed 3 bases at V and 4 bases at J, with 12 bases between. The CDR3 length is 14 residues. Germline values: CDR1 KGHSH, CDR2 LQKENI. CDR3 residues: CASSPNRVGTEAFF. In DNA, the CDR3 is TGTGCCAGCTCACCGAACAGGGTCGGCACTGAAGCTTTCTTT.

This clonotype was observed many times. Here the CDR3 reads CSAVNPYNEQFF. The CDR3, as DNA: TGCAGTGCGGTCAATCCCTACAATGAGCAGTTCTTC. This chain uses TRBV20-1 with TRBJ2-1; D not resolved. The CDR3 length is 12 residues. Trimming stripped 6 bases from V and 2 bases from J, with 8 bases between. The germline CDR1 and CDR2 sequences are DFQATT and SNEGSKA (reference sequence).

The chain is built from TRBV20-1 and TRBJ1-1; tentative D call: TRBD1 (6 bases). The V gene lost 6 bases and the J gene lost 4 bases, with 18 bases spanning the gap. Germline CDR1 reads DFQATT; CDR2 reads SNEGSKA (reference sequence). The CDR3 sequence is 14 residues long. CDR3 nucleotide sequence: TGCAGTGCGACGGACGGGGGGCGCGTCACTGAAGCTTTCTTT. It is translated as CSATDGGRVTEAFF.

Of note for this clonotype: An end of the junction does not agree with germline; a read error may underlie this. V gene TRBV12-3 or TRBV12-4 combines with J gene TRBJ2-7, with 8 bases lining up with TRBD2. The CDR3 consists of 11 residues. This CDR3 reads CASTGGYGQYF. The CDR3 DNA reads as TGTGCCAGCACGGGAGGGTACGGGCAGTACTTC.

The J gene is TRBJ1-5, the V gene TRBV20-1; 12 bases match TRBD1. The CDR3 extends over 16 amino acids. Germline V lookup: CDR1 DFQATT, CDR2 SNEGSKA (reference sequence). Trimming cost V 3 bases and J 9 bases; bases outside gene matches: 12. The CDR3 here is CSARDGTGGGSWPQHF. CDR3 coding DNA: TGCAGTGCTAGGGACGGGACAGGGGGCGGCAGTTGGCCCCAGCATTTT.

The V and J genes are TRBV15 and TRBJ2-1; D gene unclear. The V end lost 0 bases, the J end lost 5 bases, and 14 bases lay between the germline ends. The CDR3 sequence is 16 residues long. CDR1 and CDR2 from the germline V gene are LNHNV and YYDKDF (reference sequence). The CDR3 region has the DNA TGTGCCACCAGCAGAGATCGACGACTCTGGGACAATGAGCAGTTCTTC. This codes for CATSRDRRLWDNEQFF.

This clonotype has only a few counts. The V and J genes are TRBV15 and TRBJ1-1; D is ambiguous. This CDR3 has 14 residues. Trimming took 4 bases from V and 3 from J, leaving 12 bases between them. CDR1 is LNHNV and CDR2 is YYDKDF in the germline V gene (reference sequence). The CDR3 sequence is CATSTGRRYTEAFF. In nucleotides, the CDR3 is TGTGCCACCAGCACCGGGCGGAGGTACACTGAAGCTTTCTTT.

This clonotype was detected many times. The chain uses TRBV30 and TRBJ1-2; possible D gene TRBD1, 5 bases. V shed 3 bases and J shed 6 bases, with 11 bases lying between them. From germline, CDR1 is GTSNPN and CDR2 SVGIG (reference sequence). The CDR3 extends over 12 amino acids. For the CDR3, the DNA is TGTGCCTGGAGCGAGACAGATCATGGCTACACCTTC. Translation gives CAWSETDHGYTF.